The 17 T cell receptor beta chains listed next were all sequenced from one sample in a study of T cells after yellow fever vaccination. A single record per CDR3 protein comes from TCRdb applying MiXCR to the 5' RACE reads. This sample has about 150,000 distinct CDR3 sequences, with about 6.9% found just once. Sequenced here: CD4+ T cells sorted from PBMCs, sampled 10 days after the yellow fever booster vaccination. These receptors all stem from a man in his thirties or forties who received the YFV17D yellow fever vaccine.

This clonotype was seen ten or more times. This rearrangement joins TRBV7-2 to TRBJ1-2; 10 nucleotides match TRBD1. CDR1 is SGHTA and CDR2 is FQGNSA in the germline V gene. V lost 0 bases and J lost 5; bases outside the gene matches: 6. The CDR3 runs 16 residues. This CDR3 reads CASSLAGTGAGYGYTF. CDR3 DNA: TGTGCCAGCAGCTTAGCCGGGACAGGGGCCGGTTATGGCTACACCTTC. Drawing the rest from reference TRBV7-2 and TRBJ1-2, the complete variable domain is GAGVSQSPSNKVTEKGKDVELRCDPISGHTALYWYRQSLGQGLEFLIYFQGNSAPDKSGLPSDRFSAERTGGSVSTLTIQRTQQEDSAVYLCASSLAGTGAGYGYTFGSGTRLTVV.

In this sample, this clonotype turned up many times. The chain combines TRBV27 with TRBJ2-1; 11 bases align to TRBD1. The CDR3 contains 16 residues. Per germline, CDR1 MNHEY and CDR2 SMNVEV (reference sequence). V shed 2 bases and J 8 bases; nucleotides not matched to a gene: 8. The chain's CDR3 is CASSLLGQGAFDEQFF. For the CDR3, the DNA is TGTGCCAGCAGTTTACTAGGACAGGGGGCGTTTGATGAGCAGTTCTTC.

This clonotype was seen more than once but under ten times. CDR3 coding DNA: TGTGCCAGCAGCCGAAGGGACAGGGATGGCTACACCTTC. This encodes CASSRRDRDGYTF. The chain couples TRBV4-2 to TRBJ1-2, with TRBD1 identical over 9 bases. Per germline, CDR1 LGHNA and CDR2 YNFKEQ. Germline trimming cut 4 bases from V and 6 bases from J; bases unmatched to any gene: 3. This CDR3 is built from 13 residues.

This clonotype was found many times. This chain uses TRBV19 with TRBJ2-1; no definite D call. V lost 5 bases and J lost 6, with 14 bases in between. The CDR3 spans 14 residues. Germline V gene lookup returns CDR1 LNHDA and CDR2 SQIVND (reference sequence). CDR3 sequence reads: CASSPDRALNEQFF. In DNA form, the CDR3 reads TGTGCCAGTAGTCCTGATCGTGCCCTCAATGAGCAGTTCTTC.

This clonotype has a count of ten or more. The V and J genes are TRBV4-3 and TRBJ2-7, with D uncertain. Trimming shortened V by 3 bases and J by 2 bases, and 17 bases separated the two germline ends. There are 16 residues in the CDR3. CDR1 is LGHNA and CDR2 is YSLEER in the germline V gene. CDR3 sequence: CASSHPGGKITYEQYF. In DNA, the CDR3 is TGCGCCAGCAGCCACCCCGGTGGGAAGATAACCTACGAGCAGTACTTC.

This clonotype was seen many times. This chain uses TRBV7-2 with TRBJ1-5, with D perhaps matching TRBD1 (5 bases). The germline V and J ends were trimmed by 2 bases and 4 bases, with 6 bases remaining between them. CDR3 length equals 13 residues. Germline V gene lookup returns CDR1 SGHTA and CDR2 FQGNSA. The CDR3 DNA is TGTGCCAGCAGCTTATGGGGGAATCAGCCCCAGCATTTT. Amino acids: CASSLWGNQPQHF. The full variable domain, in which reference TRBV7-2 and TRBJ1-5 provide the parts outside the CDR3, is GAGVSQSPSNKVTEKGKDVELRCDPISGHTALYWYRQSLGQGLEFLIYFQGNSAPDKSGLPSDRFSAERTGGSVSTLTIQRTQQEDSAVYLCASSLWGNQPQHFGDGTRLSIL.

The sample holds many counts of this clonotype. V gene TRBV6-1 combines with J gene TRBJ2-7, with a weak D call TRBD2 (6 bases). The CDR3 has 13 amino acids. V dropped 4 bases and J dropped 7 bases, with 14 bases sitting between them. In germline, CDR1 is MNHNS, CDR2 SASEGT. The CDR3 DNA follows: TGTGCCAGCAGTGGTAGCGGAGGTCGTGAGCAGTACTTC. Translation: CASSGSGGREQYF.

This clonotype came up a few times. The chain recombines TRBV5-4 with TRBJ1-2; possible D gene TRBD1, 5 bases. Germline V CDR1 and CDR2: SGHNT, YYREEE (reference sequence). The V gene lost 4 bases and the J gene lost 7 bases, with 14 bases spanning the gap. The CDR3 is 13 residues long. CDR3 coding DNA: TGTGCCAGCAGCCCGGAGAGGGGAACTGGCTACACCTTC. Protein: CASSPERGTGYTF.

This clonotype was found many times. This CDR3 reads CASSSRNLDRGQTEAFF. DNA for the CDR3: TGCGCCAGCAGCTCACGGAATTTGGACAGGGGGCAAACTGAAGCTTTCTTT. The chain carries TRBV5-1 and TRBJ1-1; 11 bases agree with TRBD1. The germline V gene encodes CDR1 SGHRS and CDR2 YFSETQ. With 3 bases clipped from V and 5 bases from J, the junction kept 12 bases outside the gene matches. The CDR3 consists of 17 residues.

The sample holds many counts of this clonotype. This chain joins TRBV5-1 and TRBJ2-2; tentatively, D is TRBD2 (5 bases). The CDR3 loop spans 17 amino acids. Germline loops: CDR1 SGHRS, CDR2 YFSETQ. V was trimmed by 6 bases and J by 0 bases, leaving 18 bases between them. Here the CDR3 DNA reads TGCGCCAGCACCCAGACCAGACTACGTACGAACACCGGGGAGCTGTTTTTT. This translates into CASTQTRLRTNTGELFF. Looking up the rest from reference TRBV5-1 and TRBJ2-2 gives the full variable domain: KAGVTQTPRYLIKTRGQQVTLSCSPISGHRSVSWYQQTPGQGLQFLFEYFSETQRNKGNFPGRFSGRQFSNSRSEMNVSTLELGDSALYLCASTQTRLRTNTGELFFGEGSRLTVL.

This clonotype was observed many times. This rearrangement joins TRBV7-9 to TRBJ1-2; tentative D call: TRBD1 (5 bases). Germline V gene data show CDR1 as SEHNR and CDR2 as FQNEAQ (reference sequence). This CDR3 has 13 residues. V shed 7 bases and J shed 5 bases, with 14 bases lying between them. The CDR3 reads CASTRPGLYGYTF. The CDR3 region has the DNA TGTGCCAGCACCCGACCAGGGCTGTATGGCTACACCTTC. Supplemented by reference TRBV7-9 and TRBJ1-2, the full variable domain reads DTGVSQNPRHKITKRGQNVTFRCDPISEHNRLYWYRQTLGQGPEFLTYFQNEAQLEKSRLLSDRFSAERPKGSFSTLEIQRTEQGDSAMYLCASTRPGLYGYTFGSGTRLTVV.

The table lists this clonotype with many counts. The chain recombines TRBV9 with TRBJ2-3; the match to TRBD1 covers 9 bases. The CDR3 loop spans 16 amino acids. Germline V gives CDR1 SGDLS, CDR2 YYNGEE. J was trimmed by 8 bases and V by 3 bases; bases with no gene match: 13. The CDR3 coding sequence is TGTGCCAGCAGCGCACAGGGGGCCCCAGGGAAGCGTACGCAGTATTTT. It translates to CASSAQGAPGKRTQYF.

This clonotype was observed many times. The V gene is TRBV2, the J gene TRBJ1-1; D unresolved. Looked up from germline, CDR1 is SNHLY and CDR2 is FYNNEI. Deletions cut 1 base from V and 5 bases from J, with 8 bases between. The CDR3 has 13 residues. The CDR3 nucleotides read TGTGCCAGCAGTGAAGGAGTTGGGACTGAAGCTTTCTTT. Translation gives CASSEGVGTEAFF.

At least ten counts were recorded for this clonotype. The chain carries TRBV29-1 and TRBJ1-1; D gene uncertain. This CDR3 spans 13 amino acids. The germline CDR1 and CDR2 sequences are SQVTM and ANQGSEA. V was trimmed by 4 bases and J by 0 bases, leaving 9 bases between them. CDR3 protein: CSVGKRMNTEAFF. The CDR3 coding sequence is TGCAGCGTTGGGAAACGGATGAACACTGAAGCTTTCTTT.

The sample holds many counts of this clonotype. J is TRBJ1-2 and V is TRBV18, with D hard to call. The germline V and J ends were trimmed by 6 bases and 7 bases, with 15 bases remaining between them. Germline loops: CDR1 KGHSH, CDR2 LQKENI. This CDR3 has 13 residues. CDR3 amino acids: CASSPSDTRGYTF. CDR3 DNA: TGTGCCAGCTCCCCGTCGGATACCCGTGGCTACACCTTC. The full variable domain, in which reference TRBV18 and TRBJ1-2 provide the parts outside the CDR3, is NAGVMQNPRHLVRRRGQEARLRCSPMKGHSHVYWYRQLPEEGLKFMVYLQKENIIDESGMPKERFSAEFPKEGPSILRIQQVVRGDSAAYFCASSPSDTRGYTFGSGTRLTVV.

This clonotype came up a few times. The rearrangement uses TRBV18 and TRBJ2-3, with D possibly being TRBD1 (5 bases). Trimming took off 3 bases at V and 6 bases at J, with 13 bases between the two ends. From germline, CDR1 is KGHSH and CDR2 LQKENI. The CDR3 loop spans 14 amino acids. CDR3 in DNA: TGTGCCAGCTCACCCACCCAGGGTTTCGATACGCAGTATTTT. Amino acids: CASSPTQGFDTQYF.

This clonotype was counted at least ten times. The chain combines TRBV6-6 with TRBJ1-1; no firm D call. V gave up 11 bases and J gave up 0 bases, with 13 bases separating them. The CDR3 is made up of 13 amino acids. Germline CDR1 MNHNY, CDR2 SVGAGI (reference sequence). The CDR3 nucleotides read TGTGCCCTACTGAAGATAGTGAACACTGAAGCTTTCTTT. This sequence encodes CALLKIVNTEAFF.